Below, 21 T cell receptor beta chains from the same sample are listed, as sequenced in a study of shared clonotypes between healthy human individuals. Repertoires were generated with immunoSEQ multiplex PCR, while TCRdb's copy carries only in-frame clones and drops some. The sample lists 2 million to 2.5 million clones; approximately 94% were seen once. CD45RO-negative, CCR7-selected cells formed the naive CD8 fraction, which excluded terminally differentiated effector memory CD45RA+ cells. The sequencing sample was made of naive CD8+ T cells sorted from blood. The receptors shown here come from a man aged 18 to 35 in good health.

The rearrangement uses TRBV4-3 and TRBJ1-4; 9 positions agree with TRBD1. The CDR3 extends over 16 amino acids. Germline loops: CDR1 LGHNA, CDR2 YSLEER. V dropped 0 bases and J dropped 7; count of bases not matched to a gene: 6. CDR3 in DNA: TGCGCCAGCAGCCAAGAGGGGGGACAGGGAGGTGAAAAACTGTTTTTT. This gives the protein CASSQEGGQGGEKLFF.

Only a few counts were recorded for this clone. DNA of the CDR3: TGTGCCAGCATTCTTGACGGCTACACCTTC. As protein: CASILDGYTF. V usage is TRBV6-1 and J usage is TRBJ1-2; the D is unclear. The CDR3 contains 10 residues. With 7 bases removed from V and 8 bases from J, the gap between germline ends came to 8 bases. The germline CDR1 and CDR2 sequences are MNHNS and SASEGT.

The gene calls are TRBV30 and TRBJ1-2; a weak D match, TRBD1 (6 bases). This CDR3 has 13 amino acids. V was clipped by 6 bases and J by 4 bases, with 15 bases between them. Per germline, CDR1 GTSNPN and CDR2 SVGIG (reference sequence). The CDR3 coding sequence is TGTGCCTGCCGACAGGCACTAATCTATGGCTACACCTTC. Translated: CACRQALIYGYTF. Using reference TRBV30 and TRBJ1-2 for the parts outside the CDR3, the full variable domain is SQTIHQWPATLVQPVGSPLSLECTVEGTSNPNLYWYRQAAGRGLQLLFYSVGIGQISSEVPQNLSASRPQDRQFILSSKKLLLSDSGFYLCACRQALIYGYTFGSGTRLTVV.

The chain employs TRBV2 and TRBJ2-3; 11 bases map to TRBD2. Looked up from germline, CDR1 is SNHLY and CDR2 is FYNNEI. This CDR3 contains 15 residues. Trimming cost V 5 bases and J 0 bases; bases outside gene matches: 1. Written as DNA, the CDR3 is TGTGCCAGCAGTTGGACTAGCGGGAGCACAGATACGCAGTATTTT. Its protein is CASSWTSGSTDTQYF.

V is TRBV27 and J is TRBJ2-7; D might be TRBD1 or TRBD2, each matching 5 bases. The CDR3 spans 15 residues. Per germline, CDR1 MNHEY and CDR2 SMNVEV (reference sequence). Trimming removed 2 bases from V and 1 base from J, with 12 bases in between. This chain's CDR3 is CASSLRWDASYEQYF. The DNA for the CDR3 is TGTGCCAGCAGTTTAAGGTGGGACGCTTCCTACGAGCAGTACTTC.

This clone was detected only once. The V and J genes are TRBV11-2 and TRBJ2-3, with 7 nucleotides matching TRBD1. CDR3 length: 15 amino acids. The V and J ends lost 5 bases and 2 bases, in that order; junction bases with no gene match: 7. CDR1 is SGHAT, CDR2 FQNNGV, per germline. The CDR3 nucleotides are TGTGCCAGCAGCGCCGGGACAGCGTACACAGATACGCAGTATTTT. This encodes CASSAGTAYTDTQYF.

The chain couples TRBV27 to TRBJ2-1, with D perhaps matching TRBD1 (5 bases). Germline CDR1 and CDR2: MNHEY and SMNVEV (reference sequence). CDR3 size: 15 residues. The V end was cut by 4 bases, the J end by 1 base, with 11 bases between. Written as DNA, the CDR3 is TGTGCCAGCAGTTCCGCTTCAGGGTCCTACAATGAGCAGTTCTTC. The encoded protein is CASSSASGSYNEQFF.

This chain links TRBV6-5 with TRBJ1-2, with 8 bases aligning to TRBD1. V lost 5 bases and J lost 5; bases outside the gene matches: 10. Per the germline V gene, CDR1 is MNHEY and CDR2 is SVGAGI. The CDR3 length is 15 residues. This CDR3 reads CASSQTKQGEYGYTF. In nucleotides, the CDR3 is TGTGCCAGCAGTCAGACTAAACAGGGGGAATATGGCTACACCTTC.

V is TRBV9 and J is TRBJ2-7; D possibly corresponds to TRBD1 (5 bases). Trimming pared 5 bases from V and 2 bases from J, leaving 17 bases between. Per the germline V gene, CDR1 is SGDLS and CDR2 is YYNGEE. CDR3 size: 15 residues. The CDR3 reads CASSISGLSTYEQYF. The CDR3 DNA sequence: TGTGCCAGCAGTATATCAGGGCTATCAACCTACGAGCAGTACTTC.

J is TRBJ1-2 and V is TRBV5-1, with TRBD1 identical over 8 bases. Unmatched junction bases numbered 11, after V lost 4 bases and J lost 3 bases. There are 16 residues in the CDR3. Germline V lookup: CDR1 SGHRS, CDR2 YFSETQ. CDR3 in amino acids: CASSGRTGRIHYGYTF. The CDR3 DNA is TGCGCCAGCAGCGGGAGGACAGGGAGGATCCACTATGGCTACACCTTC.

As regards this clone: Other DNA sequences from this sample encode an identical CDR3 as well. The rearrangement joins TRBV6-5 to TRBJ2-7; D perhaps matches TRBD2 (6 bases). This CDR3 comprises 13 residues. V was shortened by 5 bases and J by 3 bases, with 11 bases between the two germline ends. The germline gives CDR1 MNHEY, CDR2 SVGAGI. The CDR3 DNA follows: TGTGCCAGCAGTCCCGGGACTGGCTACGAGCAGTACTTC. Translation gives CASSPGTGYEQYF.

This clone has a single count. This chain links TRBV6-5 with TRBJ2-7, with a tentative D call TRBD2 (6 bases). The germline CDR1 and CDR2 sequences are MNHEY and SVGAGI. V was cut by 0 bases and J by 7 bases, with 16 bases left in between. The CDR3 is made up of 15 amino acids. DNA for the CDR3: TGTGCCAGCAGTTACTCCGGGACTCCCTGGGAAGAGCAGTACTTC. Encoded protein: CASSYSGTPWEEQYF.

The rearrangement links TRBV13 to TRBJ1-1; D is ambiguous. The germline V and J ends were trimmed by 0 bases and 1 base, with 9 bases remaining between them. This CDR3 comprises 15 residues. The germline V gene encodes CDR1 PRHDT and CDR2 FYEKMQ (reference sequence). Here the CDR3 reads CASSLGGPTNTEAFF. The CDR3 region has the DNA TGTGCCAGCAGCTTAGGAGGTCCTACGAACACTGAAGCTTTCTTT.

The gene calls are TRBV30 and TRBJ2-1, with D unclear. The germline V gene has CDR1 GTSNPN and CDR2 SVGIG (reference sequence). V lost 5 bases, J lost 7 bases, and 9 bases lay in between. The CDR3 runs to 11 residues. The CDR3 DNA is TGTGCCTGGGAACTCGGGAATGAGCAGTTCTTC. It is translated as CAWELGNEQFF.

The chain uses TRBV7-8 and TRBJ1-6; tentative D call: TRBD1 (6 bases). The V gene's germline CDR1 is SGHVS and CDR2 FQNEAQ. The CDR3 consists of 16 residues. V was clipped by 3 bases and J by 9 bases, with 18 bases between them. CDR3 sequence reads: CASSLGAGEYFSPLHF. The CDR3 DNA follows: TGTGCCAGCAGCTTGGGAGCAGGGGAGTACTTTTCACCCCTCCACTTT.

With respect to this clone: Other DNA sequences of this sample code for an identical CDR3. The rearrangement uses TRBV13 and TRBJ2-7; a possible D gene is TRBD2 (5 bases). The CDR3 spans 13 residues. V lost 2 bases and J lost 1, with 6 bases in between. CDR1 is PRHDT and CDR2 is FYEKMQ in the germline V gene (reference sequence). This CDR3 is CASSLQRSYEQYF. In nucleotides, the CDR3 is TGTGCCAGCAGCTTACAGCGGTCCTACGAGCAGTACTTC. The complete variable domain, with remaining parts taken from reference TRBV13 and TRBJ2-7, reads AAGVIQSPRHLIKEKRETATLKCYPIPRHDTVYWYQQGPGQDPQFLISFYEKMQSDKGSIPDRFSAQQFSDYHSELNMSSLELGDSALYFCASSLQRSYEQYFGPGTRLTVT.

The chain couples TRBV28 to TRBJ2-6; D perhaps matches TRBD1 (5 bases). V was pared by 6 bases and J by 0 bases, with 12 bases between. The germline V gene has CDR1 MDHEN and CDR2 SYDVKM. The CDR3 is 16 residues long. This CDR3 is CASRQDMGSGANVLTF. The CDR3 region has the DNA TGTGCCAGCAGACAGGACATGGGCTCTGGGGCCAACGTCCTGACTTTC.

This clone was seen a single time. The V call is TRBV7-9, the J call TRBJ2-7; 12 bases are a match to TRBD1. This CDR3 region has 15 residues. Germline CDR1 and CDR2: SEHNR and FQNEAQ (reference sequence). V was pared by 9 bases and J by 6 bases, with 12 bases of the junction left unmatched. CDR3 nucleotides: TGTGCCAGTCCAGAGGAGGGACAGGGGGCTGTCGAGCAGTACTTC. This encodes CASPEEGQGAVEQYF.

The chain joins TRBV19 to TRBJ2-7; a possible D gene is TRBD2 (5 bases). V dropped 1 base and J dropped 5 bases, with 12 bases sitting between them. Germline V CDR1 and CDR2: LNHDA, SQIVND (reference sequence). CDR3 length equals 14 residues. CDR3 nucleotide sequence: TGTGCCAGTAGTATAGTTCTAGCAGACGACGAGCAGTACTTC. Amino acid sequence: CASSIVLADDEQYF.

J is TRBJ1-2 and V is TRBV9, with TRBD1 as a possible D gene (5 bases). CDR3 length equals 13 residues. Germline V gene lookup returns CDR1 SGDLS and CDR2 YYNGEE. Deletions cut 2 bases from V and 2 bases from J, with 7 bases between. The CDR3 coding sequence is TGTGCCAGCAGCGTTAGACAGAACTATGGCTACACCTTC. It translates to CASSVRQNYGYTF.

The chain couples TRBV27 to TRBJ2-3; a possible D gene is TRBD1 (8 bases). Germline V gene lookup returns CDR1 MNHEY and CDR2 SMNVEV (reference sequence). The CDR3 is 15 residues long. Trimming left V 6 bases short and J 2 bases short, with 15 bases between. CDR3: CASSHRGGDTDTQYF. The DNA for the CDR3 is TGTGCCAGCAGCCACAGGGGGGGAGACACAGATACGCAGTATTTT.